This is a list of T cell receptor beta chains from one sample in a study of shared clonotypes between healthy human individuals. Data came from immunoSEQ multiplex PCR; TCRdb stores just in-frame clones and leaves some out. Seen here are roughly 2.5 million clones, 90% to 95% observed once, and the top ten hold around 0.15%. The sequencing sample was made of naive CD4+ T cells sorted from blood. The receptors stem from a man in his late teens or twenties in good health. CDR3s include the opening cysteine and the closing phenylalanine or tryptophan. The D gene is left open where the match is weak. Part of the rows lack a size; the others show once, few, many or a class for expanded clones.

v_gene	abundance	d_gene	j_gene	CDR3aa	CDR3nt
TRBV7-2	-	TRBD2	TRBJ2-1	CASSLVSSGWDEQFF	TGTGCCAGCAGCTTAGTGTCTAGCGGGTGGGATGAGCAGTTCTTC
TRBV15	-	-	TRBJ2-7	CATSRDLEGSSYF	TGTGCCACCAGCAGAGATCTGGAGGGTTCATCATACTTC
TRBV29-1	-	TRBD1	TRBJ1-1	CSVDTGDRWNTEAFF	TGCAGCGTAGATACGGGGGACAGATGGAACACTGAAGCTTTCTTT
TRBV27	-	-	TRBJ2-1	CASSFREGNEQFF	TGTGCCAGCAGTTTCAGGGAAGGAAATGAGCAGTTCTTC
TRBV30	-	-	TRBJ2-6	CAWSVTAGANVLTF	TGTGCCTGGAGTGTAACAGCTGGGGCCAACGTCCTGACTTTC
TRBV27	-	-	TRBJ2-1	CASSLSSGTEFSYNEQFF	TGTGCCAGCAGTTTATCTAGCGGGACAGAGTTTTCCTACAATGAGCAGTTCTTC
TRBV6-1	-	TRBD2	TRBJ2-7	CAISGLGTSGTYEQYF	TGTGCCATCAGTGGCTTAGGGACTAGCGGGACCTACGAGCAGTACTTC
TRBV30	once	TRBD2	TRBJ2-7	CAWSLTSGNYEQYF	TGTGCCTGGAGTCTGACTAGCGGGAACTACGAGCAGTACTTC
TRBV6-6	once	-	TRBJ2-7	CASSYPDRLHEQYF	TGTGCCAGCAGTTACCCCGACAGGCTCCACGAGCAGTACTTC
TRBV4-1	-	TRBD1	TRBJ1-2	CASSQATGFGYTF	TGCGCCAGCAGCCAAGCGACAGGGTTTGGCTACACCTTC
TRBV30	-	-	TRBJ2-6	CAWNPGRTSGANVLTF	TGTGCCTGGAACCCGGGGCGAACCTCTGGGGCCAACGTCCTGACTTTC
TRBV7-9	once	-	TRBJ2-5	CASSKHQTQYF	TGTGCCAGCAGCAAACACCAGACCCAGTACTTC
TRBV5-4	-	TRBD1	TRBJ1-4	CASSRQGKATNEKLFF	TGTGCCAGCAGCAGACAGGGGAAAGCAACTAATGAAAAACTGTTTTTT
TRBV9	-	-	TRBJ1-2	CASSVVDLANYGYTF	TGTGCCAGCAGCGTAGTCGACTTGGCTAACTATGGCTACACCTTC
TRBV6-4	-	-	TRBJ2-1	CASSEEGLPYNEQFF	TGTGCCAGCAGTGAGGAGGGGTTACCCTACAATGAGCAGTTCTTC
TRBV7-2	once	-	TRBJ1-2	CASSQRTEGHGYTF	TGTGCCAGCAGCCAAAGGACCGAAGGGCATGGCTACACCTTC
TRBV5-1	-	TRBD2	TRBJ2-3	CASSSRLAISTDTQYF	TGCGCCAGCAGCTCGCGACTAGCGATTAGCACAGATACGCAGTATTTT
TRBV7-9	-	-	TRBJ1-2	CASSLGGQHYGYTF	TGTGCCAGCAGCTTGGGCGGGCAGCACTATGGCTACACCTTC
TRBV5-4	-	-	TRBJ2-2	CASSPAAGQNTGELFF	TGTGCCAGCAGCCCCGCCGCGGGACAGAACACCGGGGAGCTGTTTTTT
TRBV6-5	-	-	TRBJ1-2	CASSRGLYDYGYTF	TGTGCCAGCAGTCGGGGGTTGTACGACTATGGCTACACCTTC
TRBV6-5	-	-	TRBJ1-1	CASSYGDWNTEAFF	TGTGCCAGCAGTTACGGGGACTGGAACACTGAAGCTTTCTTT
TRBV30	few	TRBD1	TRBJ1-1	CASKGQGGTEAFF	TGTGCCTCGAAGGGACAGGGAGGCACTGAAGCTTTCTTT
TRBV6-6	once	-	TRBJ1-1	CASSPGVWGEAFF	TGTGCCAGCAGTCCGGGGGTGTGGGGTGAAGCTTTCTTT
TRBV7-2	-	-	TRBJ1-2	CASSLARTASGYTF	TGTGCCAGCAGCTTAGCTAGGACAGCATCGGGCTACACCTTC
TRBV7-2	-	-	TRBJ2-2	CASSLGGAANTGELFF	TGTGCCAGCAGCTTAGGAGGGGCAGCGAACACCGGGGAGCTGTTTTTT
TRBV5-6	once	-	TRBJ2-3	CASSPLRDFTDTQYF	TGTGCCAGCAGCCCTTTACGAGATTTCACAGATACGCAGTATTTT
TRBV9	-	-	TRBJ2-6	CASSDRTGPGANVLTF	TGTGCCAGCAGCGACAGAACAGGGCCTGGGGCCAACGTCCTGACTTTC
TRBV7-2	-	-	TRBJ1-1	CASRPSSNLREAFF	TGTGCCAGCAGGCCCAGTTCCAATCTGCGGGAAGCTTTCTTT
TRBV18	-	-	TRBJ2-7	CASSPGGQSYEQYF	TGTGCCAGCTCACCCGGGGGACAGTCCTACGAGCAGTACTTC
TRBV6-1	-	TRBD1	TRBJ1-2	CASSAEVPGQAPYGYTF	TGTGCCAGCAGTGCCGAAGTGCCGGGACAGGCGCCTTATGGCTACACCTTC
TRBV6-5	-	TRBD2	TRBJ2-7	CASSSGGSTYEQYF	TGTGCCAGCAGTTCCGGGGGGTCGACCTACGAGCAGTACTTC
TRBV30	-	-	TRBJ2-1	CAWGGWRGYNEQFF	TGTGCCTGGGGTGGTTGGCGGGGATACAATGAGCAGTTCTTC
TRBV4-3	-	-	TRBJ2-2	CASSQGIGPLAGELFF	TGCGCCAGCAGCCAAGGTATCGGGCCCCTCGCCGGGGAGCTGTTTTTT
TRBV12-5	once	TRBD1	TRBJ2-5	CASGPQGAAVSETQYF	TGTGCTAGTGGCCCACAGGGGGCGGCGGTATCAGAGACCCAGTACTTC
TRBV5-1	-	TRBD1	TRBJ2-3	CASSRGQGIDTQYF	TGCGCCAGCAGCCGAGGACAGGGGATAGATACGCAGTATTTT
TRBV19	-	TRBD2	TRBJ2-5	CASRFSGGQETQYF	TGTGCCAGTAGATTTAGCGGGGGACAAGAGACCCAGTACTTC
TRBV5-1	-	-	TRBJ2-3	CASRSGSMRLRTDTQYF	TGCGCCAGCAGATCCGGCTCAATGCGTCTGCGCACAGATACGCAGTATTTT
TRBV6-1	once	-	TRBJ2-3	CASSVKRSTDTQYF	TGTGCCAGCAGTGTTAAGCGCAGCACAGATACGCAGTATTTT
TRBV10-3	-	-	TRBJ1-4	CAISESGLGEKLFF	TGTGCCATCAGTGAGTCAGGGTTGGGTGAAAAACTGTTTTTT
TRBV2	-	TRBD1	TRBJ1-6	CASSEAQGASYNSPLHF	TGTGCCAGCAGTGAAGCACAGGGGGCGTCCTATAATTCACCCCTCCACTTT
TRBV5-6	-	TRBD1	TRBJ2-1	CASSLQGAWDEQFF	TGTGCCAGCAGCTTGCAGGGGGCTTGGGATGAGCAGTTCTTC
TRBV6-1	few	TRBD2	TRBJ2-7	CASSPYGGGVYEQYF	TGTGCCAGCAGTCCCTACGGGGGGGGCGTATACGAGCAGTACTTC
TRBV5-4	-	-	TRBJ1-2	CASSSQGTYGYTF	TGTGCCAGCAGCTCGCAGGGGACCTATGGCTACACCTTC
TRBV28	-	-	TRBJ1-5	CASSPRAWEQPQHF	TGTGCCAGCAGCCCCAGGGCCTGGGAACAGCCCCAGCATTTT
TRBV7-2	once	-	TRBJ2-5	CASSLSSAGMETQYF	TGTGCCAGCAGCTTAAGTAGTGCAGGGATGGAGACCCAGTACTTC
TRBV30	-	TRBD1	TRBJ2-7	CAWQTAGTGGHEQYF	TGTGCCTGGCAAACCGCGGGGACAGGGGGACACGAGCAGTACTTC
TRBV9	-	TRBD1	TRBJ1-2	CASSPLQGATGYGYTF	TGTGCCAGCAGCCCGCTACAGGGGGCAACGGGCTATGGCTACACCTTC
TRBV7-3	-	TRBD1	TRBJ2-7	CASSLQPGQGAYEQYF	TGTGCCAGCAGCTTACAACCGGGACAGGGGGCATACGAGCAGTACTTC
TRBV11-2	few	-	TRBJ2-2	CATKPGHANTGELFF	TGTGCCACCAAGCCCGGTCACGCGAACACCGGGGAGCTGTTTTTT
TRBV15	-	TRBD1	TRBJ2-1	CATSTEQGARRNEQFF	TGTGCCACCAGCACGGAACAGGGGGCAAGGAGGAATGAGCAGTTCTTC
TRBV6-6	-	-	TRBJ1-2	CASSYSDTSNYGYTF	TGTGCCAGCAGTTACTCTGACACCAGCAACTATGGCTACACCTTC
TRBV28	-	TRBD1	TRBJ2-3	CASSLMAGGSDTQYF	TGTGCCAGCAGTTTAATGGCAGGGGGCTCAGATACGCAGTATTTT
TRBV4-1	-	-	TRBJ2-3	CASSPLRSFITDTQYF	TGCGCCAGCAGCCCCCTGCGGAGTTTTATCACAGATACGCAGTATTTT
TRBV6-1	-	-	TRBJ2-2	CASSAFTRAKYTGELFF	TGTGCCAGCAGTGCGTTCACGAGGGCTAAGTACACCGGGGAGCTGTTTTTT
TRBV7-9	once	TRBD1	TRBJ1-5	CASSKSGQLERQPQHF	TGTGCCAGCAGCAAATCGGGACAGCTCGAACGCCAGCCCCAGCATTTT
TRBV19	few	-	TRBJ1-1	CASSIRDEGTEAFF	TGTGCCAGTAGTATCCGGGATGAAGGCACTGAAGCTTTCTTT
TRBV10-2	-	TRBD2	TRBJ2-7	CASSTSGPYEQYF	TGCGCCAGCAGTACTAGCGGCCCCTACGAGCAGTACTTC
TRBV14	-	-	TRBJ1-4	CASSQVSGSNEKLFF	TGTGCCAGCAGCCAAGTGTCAGGGAGCAATGAAAAACTGTTTTTT